A single sample is the source of the 29 T cell receptor beta chains below, sequenced in a study of blood T cell dynamics during melanoma immunotherapy. This sample's time point: pre-treatment baseline. The protocol was immunoSEQ multiplex PCR, while the TCRdb copy is restricted to in-frame clones and leaves out a portion. The data hold approximately 15,000 clones, with about 84% observed a single time. The material sequenced was blood, taken from a patient treated with checkpoint blockade. These receptors were taken from a human donor with melanoma.

This chain connects TRBV29-1 to TRBJ2-1, with 9 bases aligning to TRBD1. The germline V gene has CDR1 SQVTM and CDR2 ANQGSEA. The CDR3 runs 12 residues. Trimming removed 6 bases from V and 4 bases from J; junction bases left unmatched: 1. The CDR3 region is CSVGQGYNEQFF. The CDR3 nucleotides read TGCAGCGTGGGACAGGGATACAATGAGCAGTTCTTC.

V and J are TRBV14 and TRBJ1-2; no clear D. The CDR3 loop spans 17 amino acids. CDR1 and CDR2 (germline): SGHDN, FVKESK. V shed 3 bases and J shed 4 bases, with 21 bases lying between them. CDR3 protein: CASSHTPGLNPLYGYTF. The DNA of the CDR3 is TGTGCCAGCAGCCACACACCAGGACTAAACCCCCTCTATGGCTACACCTTC.

The rearrangement uses TRBV5-6 and TRBJ2-3; no firm D call. The CDR3 has 15 amino acids. CDR1 and CDR2 from the germline V gene are SGHDT and YYEEEE. Trimming pared 3 bases from V and 2 bases from J, leaving 13 bases between. The CDR3 DNA is TGTGCCAGCAGCTCCTTCGAGGCTCTCACAGATACGCAGTATTTT. This gives the protein CASSSFEALTDTQYF.

The J gene is TRBJ1-2, the V gene TRBV2; D call uncertain. Germline V CDR1 and CDR2: SNHLY, FYNNEI. Deletions cut 0 bases from V and 7 bases from J, with 21 bases between. CDR3 length: 17 amino acids. The CDR3 nucleotides are TGTGCCAGCAGTGAAGCTAAGGCGTCCTCAAGGGTTGGTGGCTACACCTTC. This codes for CASSEAKASSRVGGYTF.

The chain combines TRBV7-9 with TRBJ2-7, with D perhaps being TRBD1 or TRBD2 (5 bases each). Germline V CDR1 and CDR2: SEHNR, FQNEAQ (reference sequence). The V end lost 1 base, the J end lost 0 bases, and 19 bases lay between the germline ends. The CDR3 contains 18 residues. DNA for the CDR3: TGTGCCAGCAGCTTAGGGGTTAACCGGGACGTTCACTCCTACGAGCAGTACTTC. The encoded protein is CASSLGVNRDVHSYEQYF.

The chain joins TRBV10-3 to TRBJ1-2; D gene uncertain. V lost 3 bases, J lost 1 base, and 6 bases lay in between. Germline V gene lookup returns CDR1 ENHRY and CDR2 SYGVKD. The CDR3 length is 13 residues. The CDR3 reads CAISDRINYGYTF. CDR3 in DNA: TGTGCCATCAGTGACAGAATTAACTATGGCTACACCTTC.

For this clone: One junction end disagrees with the germline gene, perhaps due to a read error. The CDR3 nucleotides are TGTGCCAGCAGCTCGGGACGGGATCGGCCCCGGCATTTT. This sequence encodes CASSSGRDRPRHF. The chain employs TRBV2 and TRBJ1-5, with D possibly TRBD1 on 5 matching bases. CDR1 and CDR2 from the germline V gene are SNHLY and FYNNEI. The CDR3 runs to 13 residues. The complete variable domain, with remaining parts taken from reference TRBV2 and TRBJ1-5, reads EPEVTQTPSHQVTQMGQEVILRCVPISNHLYFYWYRQILGQKVEFLVSFYNNEISEKSEIFDDQFSVERPDGSNFTLKIRSTKLEDSAMYFCASSSGRDRPRHFGDGTRLSIL.

The chain combines TRBV2 with TRBJ1-1, with D possibly TRBD1 on 5 matching bases. The CDR3 has 14 amino acids. CDR1 is SNHLY and CDR2 is FYNNEI in the germline V gene. The V end lost 4 bases, the J end lost 5 bases, and 14 bases lay between the germline ends. Written as DNA, the CDR3 is TGTGCCAGCAGTGGAATTGCAGGGCGGACTGAAGCTTTCTTT. Residues: CASSGIAGRTEAFF.

The chain couples TRBV7-2 to TRBJ2-6, with D tentatively TRBD1 (5 bases). Trimming removed 5 bases at V and 2 bases at J, with 13 bases between. The CDR3 totals 16 residues. Germline V gene data show CDR1 as SGHTA and CDR2 as FQGNSA. The chain's CDR3 is CASSPLPGTGANVLTF. The DNA of the CDR3 is TGTGCCAGCAGCCCCCTCCCAGGGACTGGGGCCAACGTCCTGACTTTC.

V is TRBV28 and J is TRBJ2-5; D is undetermined. This CDR3 comprises 15 residues. Germline assignment: CDR1 MDHEN and CDR2 SYDVKM. Trimming stripped 6 bases from V and 5 bases from J, with 19 bases between. The CDR3 bases are TGTGCCAGCAGCCCCCCGCTGGCAGTCTTTGAGACCCAGTACTTC. This encodes CASSPPLAVFETQYF.

V is TRBV7-9 and J is TRBJ2-3; no clear D gene. Trimming left V 5 bases short and J 8 bases short, with 20 bases between. Germline CDR1 SEHNR, CDR2 FQNEAQ (reference sequence). The CDR3 spans 15 residues. The CDR3 loop reads CASSPQMGWRGTQYF. The CDR3 DNA reads as TGTGCCAGCAGCCCGCAGATGGGGTGGAGAGGTACGCAGTATTTT.

This clone is a singleton in its sample. The chain uses TRBV4-2 and TRBJ2-2; 12 bases are shared with TRBD2. Germline V CDR1 and CDR2: LGHNA, YNFKEQ. The CDR3 extends over 17 amino acids. V shed 1 base, J shed 6 bases, and the junction held 6 bases outside the gene matches. CDR3 protein: CASSQVSASGGAGELFF. The CDR3 DNA reads TGTGCCAGCAGCCAAGTCTCCGCTAGCGGGGGGGCCGGGGAGCTGTTTTTT.

The chain employs TRBV11-3 and TRBJ2-1, with D possibly being TRBD1 (5 bases). The V gene lost 5 bases and the J gene lost 5 bases, with 13 bases spanning the gap. This CDR3 comprises 14 residues. The germline V gene encodes CDR1 SGHNT and CDR2 YENEEA. The CDR3 here is CASSQGPPDNEQFF. The CDR3 DNA sequence: TGTGCCAGCAGCCAGGGCCCACCCGACAATGAGCAGTTCTTC.

This clone was counted once. This chain connects TRBV19 to TRBJ2-2; D is perhaps TRBD2 (6 bases). V was trimmed by 6 bases and J by 2 bases, leaving 13 bases between them. Germline V gene sequence: CDR1 LNHDA, CDR2 SQIVND (reference sequence). This CDR3 is built from 15 residues. This CDR3 is CASRAEGTNTGELFF. DNA of the CDR3: TGTGCCAGTAGGGCGGAGGGTACAAACACCGGGGAGCTGTTTTTT.

The chain recombines TRBV11-2 with TRBJ1-1; D might be TRBD1 (6 bases). V lost 1 base to trimming and J lost 6 bases, with 15 bases between them. Germline-derived CDR1 and CDR2 are SGHAT and FQNNGV. CDR3 length equals 15 residues. This CDR3 is CASSLVSGAGAEAFF. CDR3 bases: TGTGCCAGCAGCTTAGTATCAGGGGCCGGGGCTGAAGCTTTCTTT.

This rearrangement joins TRBV1 to TRBJ2-1; the D call in the table, TRBD2, was not verified against the DNA. TRBV1 is noted as a pseudogene. CDR3 length: 18 residues. CDR3 amino acids: CTSSQDRATSGGSPEQFF. The CDR3 DNA is TGCACCAGCAGCCAAGATCGGGCGACTAGCGGGGGATCACCTGAGCAGTTCTTC.

This chain uses TRBV19 with TRBJ2-7, with D possibly TRBD1 on 5 matching bases. The CDR3 sequence is 13 residues long. Germline assignment: CDR1 LNHDA and CDR2 SQIVND (reference sequence). V lost 3 bases and J 9 bases, leaving 15 bases between the germline ends. The CDR3 spells CASSIPPTGMQYF. CDR3 nucleotides: TGTGCCAGTAGTATCCCCCCCACAGGCATGCAGTACTTC.

In its sample, this clone was seen once. The chain employs TRBV29-1 and TRBJ2-1; 15 positions agree with TRBD2. Trimming cost V 7 bases and J 7 bases; bases outside gene matches: 8. Per the germline V gene, CDR1 is SQVTM and CDR2 is ANQGSEA. This CDR3 contains 15 residues. The DNA of the CDR3 is TGCAGCGCCGGGACTAGCGGGGGGCCGTGGAATGAGCAGTTCTTC. Encoded protein: CSAGTSGGPWNEQFF.

The rearrangement uses TRBV9 and TRBJ2-7; perhaps TRBD2 as D (5 bases). V dropped 3 bases and J dropped 2 bases, with 12 bases sitting between them. Per the germline V gene, CDR1 is SGDLS and CDR2 is YYNGEE. This CDR3 is built from 14 residues. In nucleotides, the CDR3 is TGTGCCAGCAGCGGGACTCTTACTCCCTACGAGCAGTACTTC. Translating gives CASSGTLTPYEQYF.

The V call is TRBV6-5, the J call TRBJ1-1; 7 bases line up with TRBD1. The CDR3 runs to 16 residues. V was clipped by 3 bases and J by 5 bases; unmatched bases: 12. CDR1 is MNHEY, CDR2 SVGAGI, per germline. CDR3 nucleotides: TGTGCCAGCAGTTATAGGGTCGTTACAGGGGATACTGAAGCTTTCTTT. This translates into CASSYRVVTGDTEAFF.

This chain connects TRBV6-5 to TRBJ1-4; D not resolved. The CDR3 covers 14 residues. V lost 6 bases, J lost 0 bases, and 8 bases lay in between. CDR1 MNHEY and CDR2 SVGAGI come from the germline V gene. The CDR3 is CASRPVATNEKLFF. Written as DNA, the CDR3 is TGTGCCAGCAGGCCGGTGGCAACTAATGAAAAACTGTTTTTT.

The gene calls are TRBV30 and TRBJ2-2, with a possible D match to TRBD1 (5 bases). This CDR3 comprises 13 residues. Germline V gene sequence: CDR1 GTSNPN, CDR2 SVGIG (reference sequence). V was pared by 5 bases and J by 2 bases, with 9 bases between. CDR3 DNA sequence: TGTGCCTGGGCTGGACATAACACCGGGGAGCTGTTTTTT. It translates to CAWAGHNTGELFF. The variable domain in full, with the rest retrieved from reference TRBV30 and TRBJ2-2, is SQTIHQWPATLVQPVGSPLSLECTVEGTSNPNLYWYRQAAGRGLQLLFYSVGIGQISSEVPQNLSASRPQDRQFILSSKKLLLSDSGFYLCAWAGHNTGELFFGEGSRLTVL.

This sequence joins TRBV9 and TRBJ1-3; D remains unclear. The CDR3 has 13 residues. Germline V gives CDR1 SGDLS, CDR2 YYNGEE. Deletions cut 3 bases from V and 0 bases from J, with 4 bases between. CDR3 DNA: TGTGCCAGCAGCGGCCTCTCTGGAAACACCATATATTTT. Translation: CASSGLSGNTIYF.

V is TRBV30 and J is TRBJ2-1; 7 bases are a match to TRBD1. Germline trimming cut 3 bases from V and 4 bases from J; bases unmatched to any gene: 6. Germline V gene lookup returns CDR1 GTSNPN and CDR2 SVGIG (reference sequence). The CDR3 loop spans 14 amino acids. This CDR3 is CAWSRGQNYNEQFF. CDR3 DNA: TGTGCCTGGAGCAGGGGACAGAATTACAATGAGCAGTTCTTC.

The chain recombines TRBV19 with TRBJ1-3, with 8 nucleotides matching TRBD1. Per the germline V gene, CDR1 is LNHDA and CDR2 is SQIVND (reference sequence). The CDR3 is made up of 14 amino acids. V was clipped by 4 bases and J by 7 bases; unmatched bases: 6. The CDR3: CASSTDREYNTIYF. The CDR3 DNA reads as TGTGCCAGTAGTACGGACAGGGAGTATAACACCATATATTTT.

The table lists this clone with a few counts. The chain combines TRBV19 with TRBJ2-7; D might be TRBD1 (5 bases). Germline lookup yields CDR1 LNHDA and CDR2 SQIVND (reference sequence). CDR3 length: 12 amino acids. The CDR3 DNA is TGTGCTCCGGCAGGGTTCCCCTACGAGCAGTACTTC. This translates into CAPAGFPYEQYF.

This chain joins TRBV11-2 and TRBJ2-1; D unresolved. V was trimmed by 2 bases and J by 2 bases, leaving 4 bases between them. The germline V gene encodes CDR1 SGHAT and CDR2 FQNNGV. The CDR3 runs to 13 residues. The CDR3: CASSLTTYNEQFF. The CDR3 nucleotides read TGTGCCAGCAGCTTAACCACCTACAATGAGCAGTTCTTC.

The V gene is TRBV30, the J gene TRBJ2-3; D uncertain. V was pared by 8 bases and J by 2 bases, with 8 bases between. Germline lookup yields CDR1 GTSNPN and CDR2 SVGIG (reference sequence). CDR3 size: 11 residues. DNA for the CDR3: TGTGCCGGAAGTCTCACAGATACGCAGTATTTT. Translating it yields CAGSLTDTQYF.

The chain joins TRBV7-8 to TRBJ2-2; D is possibly TRBD2 (5 bases). With 6 bases removed from V and 6 bases from J, the gap between germline ends came to 14 bases. The germline CDR1 and CDR2 sequences are SGHVS and FQNEAQ. The CDR3 length is 14 residues. DNA for the CDR3: TGTGCCAGCAGAAAAGGGTCTAGCCCCGGGGAGCTGTTTTTT. Translated: CASRKGSSPGELFF.